Listed below are T cell receptor beta chains from one sample, sequenced in a study of blood T cell repertoires in COVID-19. The table came from immunoSEQ multiplex PCR; TCRdb's copy has only in-frame clones and leaves some out. The profile shows tens of thousands of clones, 88% of them singletons. What was sequenced was peripheral blood. The receptors come from a woman over 75 with active or convalescent COVID-19. The CDR3 runs from the conserved cysteine through the conserved F or W. A D gene is named only where the DNA matches it firmly. The size entry is marked missing in some rows and otherwise reads once, few, many or a size class.

V: TRBV5-3; D: TRBD1; J: TRBJ1-5; size: -; CDR3: CARRLGTGISNQPQHF; DNA: TGTGCCAGAAGGTTAGGGACAGGGATTAGCAATCAGCCCCAGCATTTT
V: TRBV2; D: TRBD2; J: TRBJ2-2; size: few; CDR3: CASMFSGGSGELFF; DNA: TGTGCCAGCATGTTCAGCGGGGGGTCCGGGGAGCTGTTTTTT
V: TRBV5-1; D: TRBD1; J: TRBJ2-6; size: -; CDR3: CASSYGTAGANVLTF; DNA: TGCGCCAGCAGCTACGGGACAGCTGGGGCCAACGTCCTGACTTTC
V: TRBV7-6; D: -; J: TRBJ1-1; size: -; CDR3: CASSERGGVAFF; DNA: TGTGCCAGCAGCGAGCGGGGCGGTGTGGCTTTCTTT
V: TRBV6-2/TRBV6-3; D: TRBD1; J: TRBJ1-1; size: -; CDR3: CASSAMGTGWTEAFF; DNA: TGTGCCAGCAGTGCGATGGGGACAGGGTGGACTGAAGCTTTCTTT
V: TRBV12-2; D: -; J: TRBJ2-7; size: -; CDR3: CASRPGTPVRMKYF; DNA: TGTGCAAGTCGCCCCGGGACACCCGTACGAATGAAGTACTTC
V: TRBV7-9; D: -; J: TRBJ2-5; size: -; CDR3: CASSLPGKQETQYF; DNA: TGTGCCAGCAGCCTCCCCGGGAAACAAGAGACCCAGTACTTC
V: TRBV5-4; D: -; J: TRBJ1-2; size: once; CDR3: CASSSDTYGYTF; DNA: TGTGCCAGCAGCTCTGACACCTATGGCTACACCTTC
V: TRBV7-2; D: -; J: TRBJ1-3; size: -; CDR3: CASSYKTGNTIYF; DNA: TGTGCCAGCAGCTACAAAACCGGAAACACCATATATTTT
V: TRBV13; D: -; J: TRBJ2-2; size: -; CDR3: CASSLGSWRPGTGELFF; DNA: TGTGCCAGCAGCTTAGGCTCCTGGAGACCGGGGACCGGGGAGCTGTTTTTT
V: TRBV11-3; D: TRBD2; J: TRBJ2-7; size: -; CDR3: CASSSLGGGSYEQYF; DNA: TGTGCCAGCAGCTCTTTGGGGGGGGGCTCCTACGAGCAGTACTTC
V: TRBV7-9; D: TRBD1; J: TRBJ1-1; size: -; CDR3: CASSLRGRENTEAFF; DNA: TGTGCCAGCAGCTTAAGGGGGCGAGAGAACACTGAAGCTTTCTTT
V: TRBV19; D: TRBD2; J: TRBJ2-1; size: -; CDR3: CASSMAPAGGGNEQFF; DNA: TGTGCCAGTAGTATGGCCCCAGCGGGAGGGGGGAATGAGCAGTTCTTC
V: TRBV5-1; D: TRBD1; J: TRBJ2-1; size: -; CDR3: CASTSMGQVYNEQFF; DNA: TGCGCCAGCACGTCCATGGGACAGGTATACAATGAGCAGTTCTTC
V: TRBV11-2; D: TRBD1; J: TRBJ2-5; size: -; CDR3: CASSPGQYQETQYF; DNA: TGTGCCAGCAGTCCGGGACAGTACCAAGAGACCCAGTACTTC
V: TRBV12-3/TRBV12-4; D: -; J: TRBJ1-1; size: -; CDR3: CASSFTGLAEAFF; DNA: TGTGCCAGCAGTTTTACCGGGTTGGCTGAAGCTTTCTTT
V: TRBV19; D: TRBD1; J: TRBJ1-1; size: -; CDR3: CASKGQGASTEAFF; DNA: TGTGCCAGTAAAGGACAGGGGGCAAGTACTGAAGCTTTCTTT
V: TRBV27; D: TRBD2; J: TRBJ2-3; size: -; CDR3: CASSSAWTSGRVSDTQYF; DNA: TGTGCCAGCAGTTCAGCTTGGACTAGCGGGAGGGTTTCCGATACGCAGTATTTT
V: TRBV5-4; D: TRBD1; J: TRBJ1-4; size: -; CDR3: CASSLTGTAEKLFF; DNA: TGTGCCAGCAGCCTCACAGGGACAGCTGAAAAACTGTTTTTT
V: TRBV7-8; D: TRBD2; J: TRBJ2-1; size: once; CDR3: CASSLARGLADSSYNEQFF; DNA: TGTGCCAGCAGCTTAGCGCGGGGACTAGCTGATAGCTCCTACAATGAGCAGTTCTTC
V: TRBV15; D: -; J: TRBJ1-1; size: once; CDR3: CATSRVAQVKRNTEAFF; DNA: TGTGCCACCAGCAGAGTGGCACAGGTCAAGAGGAACACTGAAGCTTTCTTT
V: TRBV5-1; D: -; J: TRBJ1-1; size: -; CDR3: CASSPQGQNTEAFF; DNA: TGCGCCAGCAGCCCGCAGGGGCAGAACACTGAAGCTTTCTTT
V: TRBV5-4; D: -; J: TRBJ2-3; size: -; CDR3: CASSLYRLDHRTDTQYF; DNA: TGTGCCAGCAGCTTGTATAGACTAGACCACCGCACAGATACGCAGTATTTT
V: TRBV5-1; D: TRBD1; J: TRBJ2-5; size: -; CDR3: CASSSGTGGYQETQYF; DNA: TGCGCCAGCAGCTCGGGGACAGGGGGGTACCAAGAGACCCAGTACTTC
V: TRBV28; D: -; J: TRBJ2-4; size: -; CDR3: CASSFSGTVIYDIQYF; DNA: TGTGCCAGCAGTTTCTCCGGGACTGTCATCTACGACATTCAGTACTTC
V: TRBV5-1; D: -; J: TRBJ1-4; size: -; CDR3: CASSLDRAEKLFF; DNA: TGCGCCAGCAGCTTGGACAGGGCGGAAAAACTGTTTTTT
V: TRBV7-2; D: TRBD2; J: TRBJ2-5; size: -; CDR3: CASSLVGGVQETQYF; DNA: TGTGCCAGCAGCTTAGTCGGGGGGGTCCAAGAGACCCAGTACTTC
V: TRBV11-3; D: -; J: TRBJ1-4; size: once; CDR3: CASSTSPGGFATNEKLFF; DNA: TGTGCCAGCAGCACCTCCCCCGGGGGTTTTGCAACTAATGAAAAACTGTTTTTT
V: TRBV6-5; D: -; J: TRBJ1-2; size: -; CDR3: CASSYSGGRSGYTF; DNA: TGTGCCAGCAGTTACTCCGGGGGGCGCAGTGGCTACACCTTC
V: TRBV7-3; D: -; J: TRBJ1-1; size: -; CDR3: CASSLGQGTNTEAFF; DNA: TGTGCCAGCAGCTTGGGGCAGGGCACGAACACTGAAGCTTTCTTT
V: TRBV7-2; D: TRBD2; J: TRBJ2-1; size: once; CDR3: CASSSGGANEQFF; DNA: TGTGCCAGCAGTAGCGGGGGGGCCAATGAGCAGTTCTTC
V: TRBV11-2; D: TRBD1; J: TRBJ2-1; size: -; CDR3: CASSTSRGLRSYNEQFF; DNA: TGTGCCAGCAGCACATCCAGGGGGCTCAGATCCTACAATGAGCAGTTCTTC
V: TRBV5-1; D: -; J: TRBJ2-3; size: -; CDR3: CASRPGLVPPTDTQYF; DNA: TGCGCCAGCAGGCCCGGACTTGTCCCCCCCACAGATACGCAGTATTTT
V: TRBV10-1; D: -; J: TRBJ2-7; size: -; CDR3: CASSLLAGEQYF; DNA: TGCGCCAGCAGTCTACTAGCCGGCGAGCAGTACTTC
V: TRBV3-1/TRBV3-2; D: TRBD1; J: TRBJ1-1; size: -; CDR3: CASSSGQLMNTEAFF; DNA: TGTGCCAGCAGCTCGGGACAGCTCATGAACACTGAAGCTTTCTTT
V: TRBV5-1; D: -; J: TRBJ2-5; size: -; CDR3: CASSLNQGREETQYF; DNA: TGCGCCAGCAGCTTGAACCAGGGGAGGGAAGAGACCCAGTACTTC
V: TRBV6-4; D: TRBD1; J: TRBJ1-2; size: -; CDR3: CASSDPSDRVERYTF; DNA: TGTGCCAGCAGTGACCCCTCTGACAGGGTAGAACGCTACACCTTC
V: TRBV10-2; D: -; J: TRBJ1-2; size: -; CDR3: CASSEFRREGYTF; DNA: TGCGCCAGCAGTGAGTTCAGGAGGGAGGGCTACACCTTC
V: TRBV20-1; D: -; J: TRBJ1-5; size: -; CDR3: CSASARYQYSNQPQHF; DNA: TGCAGTGCTAGTGCCAGGTACCAGTATAGCAATCAGCCCCAGCATTTT
V: TRBV9; D: -; J: TRBJ2-1; size: -; CDR3: CASSIGQSKAYNEQFF; DNA: TGTGCCAGCAGCATAGGACAGTCCAAGGCATACAATGAGCAGTTCTTC
V: TRBV2; D: -; J: TRBJ1-6; size: -; CDR3: CASSPTHSPLHF; DNA: TGTGCCAGCAGCCCAACTCATTCACCCCTCCACTTT
V: TRBV12-5; D: TRBD2; J: TRBJ2-1; size: -; CDR3: CASGLNPGLGVNEQFF; DNA: TGTGCTAGTGGTTTGAACCCGGGACTAGGAGTCAATGAGCAGTTCTTC
V: TRBV5-1; D: TRBD1; J: TRBJ2-2; size: -; CDR3: CASSNGQGAPGELFF; DNA: TGCGCCAGCAGCAACGGACAGGGGGCCCCCGGGGAGCTGTTTTTT
V: TRBV5-1; D: -; J: TRBJ1-2; size: -; CDR3: CASSLGTVGGYTF; DNA: TGCGCCAGCAGCTTGGGGACAGTCGGAGGCTACACCTTC
V: TRBV3-1/TRBV3-2; D: -; J: TRBJ2-1; size: -; CDR3: CASSQGHGDNEQFF; DNA: TGTGCCAGCAGCCAAGGTCACGGAGACAATGAGCAGTTCTTC
V: TRBV19; D: TRBD1; J: TRBJ1-2; size: -; CDR3: CASSPSGQITSYGYTF; DNA: TGTGCCAGTAGTCCCTCGGGACAGATTACGTCCTATGGCTACACCTTC
V: TRBV5-1; D: -; J: TRBJ2-1; size: -; CDR3: CASSLDGGSSYNEQFF; DNA: TGCGCCAGCAGCTTGGATGGGGGCAGCTCCTACAATGAGCAGTTCTTC
V: TRBV6-5; D: -; J: TRBJ1-4; size: once; CDR3: CASSRDSEKLFF; DNA: TGTGCCAGCAGCCGAGATTCTGAAAAACTGTTTTTT
V: TRBV18; D: TRBD1; J: TRBJ1-5; size: -; CDR3: CASSPPRTGGFNQPQHF; DNA: TGTGCCAGCTCACCACCCCGGACAGGGGGCTTCAATCAGCCCCAGCATTTT
V: TRBV29-1; D: TRBD1; J: TRBJ1-1; size: few; CDR3: CSAEDRVNTEAFF; DNA: TGCAGCGCTGAGGACAGGGTGAACACTGAAGCTTTCTTT
V: TRBV5-1; D: -; J: TRBJ1-1; size: once; CDR3: CASSLGPGAEAFF; DNA: TGCGCCAGCAGCTTGGGTCCAGGGGCTGAAGCTTTCTTT
V: TRBV19; D: TRBD1; J: TRBJ1-5; size: -; CDR3: CASKGQGGIGQPQHF; DNA: TGTGCCAGTAAAGGACAGGGCGGAATTGGTCAGCCCCAGCATTTT
V: TRBV5-1; D: TRBD2; J: TRBJ2-7; size: medium-sized; CDR3: CASRLAGGDEQYF; DNA: TGCGCCAGCAGACTAGCGGGGGGCGACGAGCAGTACTTC
V: TRBV7-6; D: -; J: TRBJ2-1; size: -; CDR3: CASSLVSGVYNEQFF; DNA: TGTGCCAGCAGCTTAGTGTCGGGAGTTTACAATGAGCAGTTCTTC
V: TRBV19; D: TRBD1; J: TRBJ2-7; size: -; CDR3: CASASRDRDAYEQYF; DNA: TGTGCCAGTGCCTCCCGGGACAGGGATGCCTACGAGCAGTACTTC